The 19 T cell receptor beta chains in this list originate from one sample, sequenced in a study of chemoradiotherapy in HPV16-positive cancers. Generated by immunoSEQ multiplex PCR, the TCRdb table keeps only in-frame clones and is missing some. This table holds under 85,000 clones, 88% found once. The sequencing used blood, collected from a patient who underwent chemoradiotherapy. Every receptor here comes from a human donor with HPV-associated anogenital cancer.

The count of this clone is one. The chain combines TRBV27 with TRBJ1-6; D possibly corresponds to TRBD1 (5 bases). From germline, CDR1 is MNHEY and CDR2 SMNVEV (reference sequence). Trimming cost V 6 bases and J 3 bases, with 18 bases left between them. This CDR3 contains 17 residues. The CDR3 nucleotides are TGTGCCAGCAGCCCAAGGGGAGATGATTTCTATAATTCACCCCTCCACTTT. This sequence encodes CASSPRGDDFYNSPLHF.

This chain links TRBV7-8 with TRBJ1-2; D is uncertain. The germline V gene has CDR1 SGHVS and CDR2 FQNEAQ. The CDR3 has 14 residues. The germline V and J ends were trimmed by 2 bases and 3 bases, with 10 bases remaining between them. Written as DNA, the CDR3 is TGTGCCAGCAGCTTAAGTCCCCGAGACTATGGCTACACCTTC. It specifies CASSLSPRDYGYTF.

The chain employs TRBV7-6 and TRBJ1-2; 7 bases match TRBD1. The V segment lost 5 bases and the J segment 4 bases; nucleotides outside the gene matches: 13. The germline CDR1 and CDR2 sequences are SGHVS and FNYEAQ. The CDR3 runs 16 residues. CDR3 bases: TGTGCCAGCAGCCCGTGGTCCGGGACAGCAACCTATGGCTACACCTTC. This encodes CASSPWSGTATYGYTF.

The chain carries TRBV9 and TRBJ1-1, with D possibly TRBD1 on 5 matching bases. The CDR3 has 16 amino acids. Germline V gives CDR1 SGDLS, CDR2 YYNGEE. Deletions cut 0 bases from V and 3 bases from J, with 15 bases between. CDR3 protein: CASSVEPGLRDTEAFF. The CDR3 DNA follows: TGTGCCAGCAGCGTAGAGCCGGGGCTGAGGGACACTGAAGCTTTCTTT. Based on the CDR3 plus reference TRBV9 and TRBJ1-1, the full variable domain is DSGVTQTPKHLITATGQRVTLRCSPRSGDLSVYWYQQSLDQGLQFLIQYYNGEERAKGNILERFSAQQFPDLHSELNLSSLELGDSALYFCASSVEPGLRDTEAFFGQGTRLTVV.

The rearrangement uses TRBV7-3 and TRBJ2-3; 8 nucleotides match TRBD2. CDR1 SGHTA and CDR2 FQGTGA come from the germline V gene. The V gene end was trimmed by 5 bases and the J gene end by 1 base; junction bases not matched to a gene: 5. The CDR3 covers 15 residues. The CDR3 sequence: CASSPSGGGTDTQYF. DNA of the CDR3: TGTGCCAGCAGCCCGTCGGGGGGGGGCACAGATACGCAGTATTTT.

This CDR3 is CASSSPGGYGYTF. The CDR3 nucleotides are TGTGCCAGCAGCTCTCCGGGGGGCTATGGCTACACCTTC. V and J are TRBV9 and TRBJ1-2; maybe TRBD1 (5 bases). Germline CDR1 is SGDLS and CDR2 is YYNGEE. The CDR3 is 13 amino acids. With 4 bases removed from V and 4 bases from J, the gap between germline ends came to 11 bases.

This rearrangement joins TRBV7-9 to TRBJ2-1; 14 positions agree with TRBD2. Trimming at V came to 5 bases and at J to 5 bases, leaving 2 bases not matched to a gene. The CDR3 contains 15 residues. Germline V lookup: CDR1 SEHNR, CDR2 FQNEAQ (reference sequence). CDR3 residues: CASSGTSGSNNEQFF. The CDR3 DNA is TGTGCCAGCAGCGGGACTAGCGGGAGTAACAATGAGCAGTTCTTC.

V gene TRBV4-2 combines with J gene TRBJ1-1; D is unclear. V was pared by 3 bases and J by 10 bases, with 9 bases between. The CDR3 is 11 residues long. Germline V gene sequence: CDR1 LGHNA, CDR2 YNFKEQ. The CDR3 sequence: CASSHGRTAFF. The CDR3 DNA is TGTGCCAGCAGCCACGGCAGAACAGCTTTCTTT.

This clone was detected a few times. CDR3 DNA: TGTGCCAGTAGCTCGACATTGAACACTGAAGCTTTCTTT. This translates into CASSSTLNTEAFF. This chain connects TRBV19 to TRBJ1-1; no definite D call. Trimming stripped 6 bases from V and 0 bases from J, with 8 bases between. Germline CDR1 reads LNHDA; CDR2 reads SQIVND (reference sequence). The CDR3 has 13 residues.

The gene calls are TRBV15 and TRBJ2-3, with 10 bases fitting TRBD2. With 0 bases clipped from V and 0 bases from J, the junction kept 9 bases outside the gene matches. The CDR3 consists of 19 residues. Germline CDR1 and CDR2: LNHNV and YYDKDF (reference sequence). The CDR3 coding sequence is TGTGCCACCAGCAGAGAGGTAGCGGGAGGACCATTTAGCACAGATACGCAGTATTTT. Encoded protein: CATSREVAGGPFSTDTQYF.

V usage is TRBV7-2 and J usage is TRBJ1-5, with 7 bases fitting TRBD1. This CDR3 region has 15 residues. Germline V gene lookup returns CDR1 SGHTA and CDR2 FQGNSA. With 5 bases clipped from V and 1 base from J, the junction kept 5 bases outside the gene matches. CDR3 amino acids: CASSGETGSNQPQHF. CDR3 in DNA: TGTGCCAGCAGCGGCGAGACAGGGAGCAATCAGCCCCAGCATTTT.

The chain joins TRBV25-1 to TRBJ2-3, with D perhaps TRBD1 (5 bases). There are 15 residues in the CDR3. V gave up 0 bases and J gave up 3 bases, with 10 bases separating them. CDR1 and CDR2 (germline): MGHDK, SYGVNS. In nucleotides, the CDR3 is TGTGCCAGCAGTGAATACCGGACACAAACAGATACGCAGTATTTT. It yields the protein CASSEYRTQTDTQYF.

This clone has a handful of counts. V gene TRBV19 combines with J gene TRBJ2-1; TRBD2 might be the D (6 bases). Germline V CDR1 and CDR2: LNHDA, SQIVND (reference sequence). The CDR3 is made up of 18 amino acids. Trimming shortened V by 6 bases and J by 5 bases, and 26 bases separated the two germline ends. CDR3 sequence reads: CASRKHERTILDDNEQFF. In DNA, the CDR3 is TGTGCCAGTAGAAAACACGAACGGACTATTCTGGATGACAATGAGCAGTTCTTC.

The CDR3 sequence: CASSRQETQYF. The CDR3 DNA is TGTGCCAGCAGCCGCCAAGAGACCCAGTACTTC. This sequence joins TRBV5-6 and TRBJ2-5; no reliable D call. Germline CDR1 reads SGHDT; CDR2 reads YYEEEE. The V and J ends lost 4 bases and 1 base respectively, with 2 bases between them. This CDR3 spans 11 amino acids.

The V gene is TRBV7-9, the J gene TRBJ2-5, with a weak D call TRBD1 (6 bases). Germline-derived CDR1 and CDR2 are SEHNR and FQNEAQ (reference sequence). The CDR3 sequence is 14 residues long. V dropped 5 bases and J dropped 0 bases, with 10 bases sitting between them. Written as DNA, the CDR3 is TGTGCCAGCAGCCCCACAGGGAACCAAGAGACCCAGTACTTC. Translated, it gives CASSPTGNQETQYF.

The chain employs TRBV30 and TRBJ1-6, with TRBD1 matching 7 bases. The length of the CDR3 is 15 residues. Unmatched junction bases numbered 6, after V lost 7 bases and J lost 0 bases. The V gene's germline CDR1 is GTSNPN and CDR2 SVGIG (reference sequence). CDR3 DNA: TGTGCCTTCAAACAGGGGAGCTCCTATAATTCACCCCTCCACTTT. Translation: CAFKQGSSYNSPLHF.

This chain links TRBV9 with TRBJ2-2; 9 nucleotides line up with TRBD1. This CDR3 spans 16 amino acids. Germline V gene data show CDR1 as SGDLS and CDR2 as YYNGEE. V lost 3 bases to trimming and J lost 0 bases; unmatched junction nucleotides: 3. The CDR3 sequence: CASSAGQGPNTGELFF. CDR3 DNA: TGTGCCAGCAGCGCGGGACAGGGCCCGAACACCGGGGAGCTGTTTTTT.

This clone was counted only a few times. The V gene is TRBV10-3, the J gene TRBJ2-1; D is possibly TRBD1 (5 bases). The CDR3 totals 14 residues. The V end lost 7 bases, the J end lost 4 bases, and 14 bases lay between the germline ends. CDR1 and CDR2 from the germline V gene are ENHRY and SYGVKD. For the CDR3, the DNA is TGTGCCATCACGTCAGGGCAATTTTACAATGAGCAGTTCTTC. This gives the protein CAITSGQFYNEQFF.

V usage is TRBV4-2 and J usage is TRBJ2-7; perhaps TRBD1 as D (5 bases). Trimming removed 0 bases from V and 2 bases from J, with 11 bases in between. From germline, CDR1 is LGHNA and CDR2 YNFKEQ. The CDR3 contains 15 residues. This CDR3 is CASSQDGQVTYEQYF. In nucleotides, the CDR3 is TGTGCCAGCAGCCAAGATGGACAAGTGACCTACGAGCAGTACTTC.